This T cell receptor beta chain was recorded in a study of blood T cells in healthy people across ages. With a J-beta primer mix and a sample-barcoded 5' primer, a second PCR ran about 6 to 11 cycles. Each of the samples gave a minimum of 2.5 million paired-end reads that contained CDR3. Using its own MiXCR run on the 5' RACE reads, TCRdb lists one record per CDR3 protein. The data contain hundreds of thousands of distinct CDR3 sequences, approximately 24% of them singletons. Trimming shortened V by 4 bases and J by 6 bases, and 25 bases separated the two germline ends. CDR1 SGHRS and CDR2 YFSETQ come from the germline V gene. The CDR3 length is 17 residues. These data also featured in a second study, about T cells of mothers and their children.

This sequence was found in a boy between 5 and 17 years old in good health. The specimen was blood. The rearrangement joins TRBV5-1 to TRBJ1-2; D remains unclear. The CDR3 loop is CASSRGDTRAPVDGYTF. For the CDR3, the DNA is TGCGCCAGCAGCCGTGGTGACACACGAGCCCCGGTCGATGGCTACACCTTC.